These 2 T cell receptor beta chains came from one sample sequenced in a study of shared clonotypes between healthy human individuals. TCRdb's copy holds only in-frame clones and misses some; the assay was immunoSEQ multiplex PCR. Here the sample spans 90,000 to 130,000 clones, 68% being singletons. The sequencing sample was made of memory CD8+ T cells sorted from blood. Documented subset: CD45RO+ cells pooled with CCR7-negative TemRA cells. Receptors originate from a woman aged 25-40 years in good health.

This chain links TRBV25-1 with TRBJ1-2; no firm D call. The ends were cut back, 6 bases at V and 6 bases at J, with 20 bases in the middle. This CDR3 region has 15 residues. Germline V gene data show CDR1 as MGHDK and CDR2 as SYGVNS. CDR3: CASSPKLNDAHGYTF. The CDR3 DNA follows: TGTGCCAGCAGCCCCAAATTAAATGACGCCCATGGCTACACCTTC.

This clone has ten or more counts. The V gene is TRBV5-4, the J gene TRBJ1-2; a possible D gene is TRBD1 (5 bases). The ends were cut back, 4 bases at V and 7 bases at J, with 11 bases in the middle. The germline gives CDR1 SGHNT, CDR2 YYREEE (reference sequence). The CDR3 runs 12 residues. CDR3 sequence (DNA): TGTGCCAGCAGCCTCGGGGACGGTGGCTACACCTTC. Translated, it gives CASSLGDGGYTF.